This T cell receptor beta chain was sequenced in a study of cytomegalovirus exposure and HLA in healthy donors listed by TCRdb under 2017. In terms of the full investigation: An earlier analysis of some 600 of the donors reported approximately 260 Gb of sequence data and 117 million unique TCR beta sequences obtained from around 170 million T cells. The study profiled the T cell repertoires of around 700 subjects by immunosequencing and related them to cytomegalovirus serostatus. Among about 400 genotyped donors of the cohort, an average of around 250,000 unique TCR beta nucleotide sequences was sequenced per donor, of which 15% to 20% were non-productive. The study aimed to test whether signatures of past pathogen exposure could be identified by cataloging public T cell receptors. Typing coverage varied by locus: roughly 620-640 donors for A, B, C, DRB1 and DQB1; roughly 560 for DQA1; 600 to 610 for DPA1; about 450 for DPB1. A later analysis re-examined previously published TCR beta repertoires from more than 650 donors and added high-resolution HLA genotyping to investigate patterns of TCR occurrence. An earlier analysis of around 580 of the donors used high-throughput TCR beta sequencing to judge whether each TCR beta V gene segment behaved as functional or pseudogenic. All discovery cohort repertoires had been generated using a single sequencing platform. A later genetic analysis took genome-wide SNP genotypes for about 65% of the 666 donors and used that subset as a discovery cohort. In addition to the first cohort of 666 subjects, a separate validation cohort of under 150 different subjects was used. An early release that covered fewer than 800 HLA-typed donors contained 250 to 350 gigabases of sequencing data and 75 million to 100 million unique TCR sequences. Rather than drawing on any new phenotypic data, the later analysis identified candidate immune exposures from TCR beta sequences and the way those sequences occurred across donors. Four or five DR-DQ haplotypes were handled as single units for association and clustering because linkage in the cohort was strong. To predict cytomegalovirus infection status, the study combined high-throughput TCR immunosequencing, statistical association of individual TCRs with disease status, and machine learning. Donor age, sex, ethnicity and CMV serostatus were compiled alongside the repertoire data. Both class I and class II loci were covered by HLA typing, at four-digit resolution. Of the roughly 400 genotyped donors, roughly 80% were placed in the genetic ancestry cluster associated with self-reported Caucasian donors.

Details on this clone: Which antigen it targets is not known. Per-nucleotide qualities are absent, and no much larger clonotype sits a single base away.

What the study reported, not specific to this receptor: In a later genetic analysis, fewer N-insertions in productive TCRs were reported among donors in an Asian-associated ancestry cluster than the roughly 700-donor mean. Sequencing depth was assumed to be roughly uniform across donors in the presence/absence analyses, though that assumption may not hold. Because some donors lacked HLA typing at each locus, the association tests relied only on the typed subset. Three of the identified cytomegalovirus-associated TCR beta chains were confirmed in vitro to be specific for cytomegalovirus antigens. An earlier analysis of approximately 590 of the donors showed that most TCR beta V segments appeared in productive rearrangements either about 87% or about 30% of the time, which broadly matched IMGT annotations. Because the 87-base-pair reads could not distinguish some IMGT-functional V segments, including TRBV6-2 and TRBV6-3, those segments were excluded. Approximately 18 rarely observed V segments, including chromosome 9 orphons, were excluded from the earlier analysis of about 610 of the donors because counts were too low. In this cohort, only TCR beta chains were sequenced, and detectable features were limited by the absence of alpha or paired-chain data. A total of 164 TCR beta chains were listed by the study as associated with cytomegalovirus. A later analysis found that most CMV-associated TCR beta chains appeared HLA-restricted, with HLA associations seemingly driven largely by CMV exposure. A further reported finding was that TCR beta sequences accurately predicted the HLA-A and HLA-B alleles for most subjects in the first cohort. At a false discovery rate of 0.05, a later analysis linked 15,000 to 20,000 TCR beta sequences to specific HLA alleles. A later genetic analysis associated a missense DCLRE1C variant with V-gene and J-gene trimming of TCR beta chains, and an independent cohort replicated the association. Across donors, most TCR sequences were observed very rarely, whereas some public TCRs were present in many individuals. Linkage disequilibrium might explain the correlated functional status among segregating V segments, but an unknown experimental factor could not be ruled out. For the cohort, immune exposure information was limited to CMV serostatus. A later analysis found that HLA-associated TCR beta chains were more clonally expanded and had lower generation probabilities than equally common non-associated chains. The classifier was reported to diagnose cytomegalovirus status with high specificity and sensitivity in both the original cohort and the validation cohort. The sequencing pipeline was judged likely to have produced a cluster of highly shared sequence variants as a technical artifact. In a later analysis, several top co-occurrence clusters were reported to appear linked to parvovirus B19, influenza, CMV and Epstein-Barr virus. When HLA alleles, especially DR and DQ, strongly co-occurred, TCR associations were difficult to assign to individual alleles. A later analysis found that TCR association rates varied across HLA loci, with DRB1 alleles showing the most associated TCRs and HLA-C alleles the fewest. It was suggested by the authors that the approach could potentially be generalized to other disease states and immunological phenotypes.

Trimming leaves V shorter by 0 bases and J shorter by 6 bases, with the junction holding 7 bases beyond the gene matches. CDR3 length: 17 amino acids, cysteine to phenylalanine. Only the CDR3 part of the read is kept: 51 bases, read in frame from the first base. Per the germline V gene, LGHNA is the CDR1 and YSLEER is the CDR2. The cohort comprised some 700 healthy bone marrow donors. Cohort members were all nominally healthy when sampled, although unrecorded immune exposures were likely present. The donor was CMV seropositive and belonged to the group of over 250 seropositive cohort members. A peripheral blood sample was collected from each donor, and TCR beta sequencing was performed on peripheral blood mononuclear cells. Genomic DNA extraction from the blood cell samples was performed with the Qiagen DNeasy Blood Extraction Kit. The method was the immunoSEQ multiplex PCR assay. For the multiplex PCR, a mixture combining 60 forward primers for TCR Vbeta segments and 13 reverse primers for TCR Jbeta segments was used. Amplification of the CDR3 region of rearranged TCR beta genes was performed with a multiplex PCR assay on genomic DNA. The Illumina HiSeq System was used to sequence the amplified TCR beta libraries as 87-base-pair reads. On the authors' methods: In a later analysis, 70 million to 95 million unique TCR beta chains were counted across the approximately 640 repertoires, and some 10 million of these chains were shared by at least two donors. Raw reads were error-corrected and collapsed into unique sequences by a nearest-neighbor algorithm in which closely related sequences were merged to remove PCR and sequencing errors. CDR3 sequences were aligned to IMGT reference sequences to assign V, D and J gene segments. For a sequence to be retained, a match of at least six nucleotides was required to both a V gene segment and a J gene segment. Rearrangements were called productive when the CDR3 lacked stop codons and stayed in frame with V and J; all others were non-productive. CDR3 was defined according to IMGT convention as the region running from the second conserved V-encoded cysteine to the conserved J-encoded phenylalanine. Sequences without an unambiguous match to a single V gene segment were excluded from the earlier analysis of a few hundred of the donors. An earlier analysis of several hundred of the donors called V segments functional above 56.7% productive rearrangements and segregating when the between-donor standard deviation exceeded 5%. A statistical classification framework was built for diagnosing cytomegalovirus status from the catalog of TCR beta chain sequences. In a later analysis, TCR nucleotide sequences were compared against IMGT/GENE-DB human TR gene sequences so that V and J genes could be assigned. A later analysis assigned CDR3 sequences and most-parsimonious VDJ recombination scenarios with the TCRdist pipeline. In a later analysis, each TCR beta chain was defined by its CDR3 amino acid sequence together with its V-gene family, and reads lacking a unique V-gene family were excluded. A later analysis removed 450 to 600 highly shared, low-generation-probability nucleotide sequences to deal with suspected cross-contamination and a sequencing artifact. In a later analysis, a clonal expansion index for each public chain was calculated from normalized within-repertoire ranks of inferred template counts. In a later analysis, generation probabilities were computed with a VDJ recombination model fitted to out-of-frame rearrangements, and the resulting probabilities were checked against IGoR. A later analysis scored TCR-TCR, TCR-HLA and TCR-CMV co-occurrence with hypergeometric tests, applying a repertoire-size bias correction to TCR pairs. In a later analysis, false discovery rates were estimated by permuting HLA or CMV assignments 20 times. A later analysis grouped co-occurring TCRs with DBSCAN, adding TCRdist sequence similarity when clustering within HLA-allele-positive subsets. Repertoires with fewer than 30,000 or more than 120,000 public chains, plus five repertoires with anomalous nucleotide sharing, were excluded from co-occurrence clustering. This is the immuneACCESS table as TCRdb keeps it, with only in-frame sequences that have V and J called. A part of the clones is gone; compared with another copy, unresolved V genes explain less than half, and the rest is unexplained. Clone size and the V and J calls come from that table; the DNA yielded D and trimming. Present in this sample are 150,000 to 180,000 clones, 75% to 85% of which were seen just once. The ten biggest clones cover approximately 8% of the sample.

Recombination connected TRBV4-3 to TRBJ1-6; TRBD1 matches 8 bases in the middle. Sequenced sample: PBMCs. The TCR originated in a man aged 25 to 45 in good health and CMV-seropositive. For the CDR3, the sequence is CASSQDRGTGINSPLHF. The sequenced DNA: TGCGCCAGCAGCCAAGATCGAGGGACAGGAATTAATTCACCCCTCCACTTT.